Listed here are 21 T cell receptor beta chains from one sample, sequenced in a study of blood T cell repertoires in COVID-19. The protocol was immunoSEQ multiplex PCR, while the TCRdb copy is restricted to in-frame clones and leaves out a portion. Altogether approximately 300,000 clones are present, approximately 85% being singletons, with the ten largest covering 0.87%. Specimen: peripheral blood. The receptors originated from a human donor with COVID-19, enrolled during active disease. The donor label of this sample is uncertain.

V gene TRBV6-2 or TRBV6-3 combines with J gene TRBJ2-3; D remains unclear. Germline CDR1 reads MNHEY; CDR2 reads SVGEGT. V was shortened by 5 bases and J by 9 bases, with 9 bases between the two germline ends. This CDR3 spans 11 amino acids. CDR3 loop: CASSLVATQYF. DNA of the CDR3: TGTGCCAGCAGTCTAGTAGCCACGCAGTATTTT.

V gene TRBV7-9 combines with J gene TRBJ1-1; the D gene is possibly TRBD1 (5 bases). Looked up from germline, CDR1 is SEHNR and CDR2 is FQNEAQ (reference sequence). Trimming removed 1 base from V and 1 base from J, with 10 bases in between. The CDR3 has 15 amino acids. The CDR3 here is CASSLGGTGNTEAFF. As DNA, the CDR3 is TGTGCCAGCAGCTTAGGCGGCACAGGGAACACTGAAGCTTTCTTT.

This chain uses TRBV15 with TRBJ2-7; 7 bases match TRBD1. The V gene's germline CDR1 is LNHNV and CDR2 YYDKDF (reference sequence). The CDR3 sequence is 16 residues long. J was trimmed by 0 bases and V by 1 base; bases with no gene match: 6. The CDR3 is CATSRVFGTASYEQYF. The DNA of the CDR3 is TGTGCCACCAGCAGAGTTTTCGGGACAGCCTCCTACGAGCAGTACTTC.

The CDR3 DNA reads as TGTGCCAGCAGCCTAGGGACTAGCGGGAGCACAGATACGCAGTATTTT. Amino acid sequence: CASSLGTSGSTDTQYF. The rearrangement links TRBV9 to TRBJ2-3; 12 bases agree with TRBD2. The CDR3 sequence is 16 residues long. Losses at the gene ends were 4 bases for V and 0 bases for J; bases not matched to a gene: 3. The germline gives CDR1 SGDLS, CDR2 YYNGEE. Full variable domain (rest looked up from reference TRBV9 and TRBJ2-3): DSGVTQTPKHLITATGQRVTLRCSPRSGDLSVYWYQQSLDQGLQFLIQYYNGEERAKGNILERFSAQQFPDLHSELNLSSLELGDSALYFCASSLGTSGSTDTQYFGPGTRLTVL.

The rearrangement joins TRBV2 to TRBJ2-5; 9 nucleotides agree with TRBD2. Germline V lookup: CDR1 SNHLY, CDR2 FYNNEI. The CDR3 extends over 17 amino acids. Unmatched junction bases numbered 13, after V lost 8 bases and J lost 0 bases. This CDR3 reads CASGTGLAGINQETQYF. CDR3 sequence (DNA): TGTGCCAGCGGTACGGGGCTAGCGGGGATAAACCAAGAGACCCAGTACTTC.

Written as DNA, the CDR3 is TGTGCCAGCAGCTTAGTTGGGGGAGGGCCGGGCAATGAGCAGTTCTTC. This codes for CASSLVGGGPGNEQFF. This chain links TRBV11-2 with TRBJ2-1, with 7 positions matching TRBD2. The CDR3 is 16 amino acids. Germline CDR1 is SGHAT and CDR2 is FQNNGV. The V segment lost 1 base and the J segment 6 bases; nucleotides outside the gene matches: 9.

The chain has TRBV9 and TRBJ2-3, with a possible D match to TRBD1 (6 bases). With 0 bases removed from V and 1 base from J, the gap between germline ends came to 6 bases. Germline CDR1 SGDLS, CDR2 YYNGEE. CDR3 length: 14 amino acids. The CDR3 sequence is CASSVDRGTDTQYF. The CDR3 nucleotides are TGTGCCAGCAGCGTAGACAGGGGCACAGATACGCAGTATTTT.

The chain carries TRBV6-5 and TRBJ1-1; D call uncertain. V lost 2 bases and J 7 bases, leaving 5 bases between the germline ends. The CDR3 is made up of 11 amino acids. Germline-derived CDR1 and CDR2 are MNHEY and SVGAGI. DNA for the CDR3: TGTGCCAGCAGTTACGGAGGTGAAGCTTTCTTT. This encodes CASSYGGEAFF.

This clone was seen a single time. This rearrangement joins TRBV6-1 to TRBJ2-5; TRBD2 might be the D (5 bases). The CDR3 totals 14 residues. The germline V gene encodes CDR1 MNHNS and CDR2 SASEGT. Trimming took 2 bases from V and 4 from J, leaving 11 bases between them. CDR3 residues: CASSEWASPETQYF. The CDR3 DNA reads TGTGCCAGCAGTGAATGGGCTAGCCCAGAGACCCAGTACTTC.

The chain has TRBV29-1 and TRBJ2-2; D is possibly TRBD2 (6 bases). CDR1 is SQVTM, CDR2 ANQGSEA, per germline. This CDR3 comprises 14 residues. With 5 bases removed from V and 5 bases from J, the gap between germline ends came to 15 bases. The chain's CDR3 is CSVSGGVRTGELFF. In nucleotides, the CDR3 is TGCAGCGTTAGCGGAGGGGTTAGGACCGGGGAGCTGTTTTTT.

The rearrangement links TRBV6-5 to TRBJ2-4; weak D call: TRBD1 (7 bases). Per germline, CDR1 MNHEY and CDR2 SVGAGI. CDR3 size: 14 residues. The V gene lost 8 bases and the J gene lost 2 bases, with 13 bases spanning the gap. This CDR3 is CASGQGGPKNIQYF. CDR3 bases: TGTGCCAGCGGGCAGGGGGGACCCAAAAACATTCAGTACTTC.

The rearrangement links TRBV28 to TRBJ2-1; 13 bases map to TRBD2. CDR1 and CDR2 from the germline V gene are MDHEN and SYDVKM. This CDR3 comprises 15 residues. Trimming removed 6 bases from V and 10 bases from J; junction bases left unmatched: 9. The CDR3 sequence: CASSRTSGRAKEQFF. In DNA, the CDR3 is TGTGCCAGCAGCCGAACTAGCGGGAGGGCCAAAGAGCAGTTCTTC. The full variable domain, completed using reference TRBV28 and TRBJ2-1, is DVKVTQSSRYLVKRTGEKVFLECVQDMDHENMFWYRQDPGLGLRLIYFSYDVKMKEKGDIPEGYSVSREKKERFSLILESASTNQTSMYLCASSRTSGRAKEQFFGPGTRLTVL.

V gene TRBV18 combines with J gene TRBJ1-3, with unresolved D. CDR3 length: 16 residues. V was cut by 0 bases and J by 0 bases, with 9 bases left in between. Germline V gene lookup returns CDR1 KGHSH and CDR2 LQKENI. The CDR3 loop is CASSPPWRSSGNTIYF. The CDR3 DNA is TGTGCCAGCTCACCACCGTGGCGGAGCTCTGGAAACACCATATATTTT.

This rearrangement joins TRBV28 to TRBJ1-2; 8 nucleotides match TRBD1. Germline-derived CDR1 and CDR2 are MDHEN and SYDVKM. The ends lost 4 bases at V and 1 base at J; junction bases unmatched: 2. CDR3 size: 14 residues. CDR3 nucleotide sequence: TGTGCCAGCAGTTGGACAGGGAGTAACTATGGCTACACCTTC. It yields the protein CASSWTGSNYGYTF.

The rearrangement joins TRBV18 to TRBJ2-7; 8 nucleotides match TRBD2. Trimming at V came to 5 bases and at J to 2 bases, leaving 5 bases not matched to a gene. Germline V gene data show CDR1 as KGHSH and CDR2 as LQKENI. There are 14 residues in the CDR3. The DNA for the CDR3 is TGTGCCAGCTCAGACACTAGCGGAACCTACGAGCAGTACTTC. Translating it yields CASSDTSGTYEQYF.

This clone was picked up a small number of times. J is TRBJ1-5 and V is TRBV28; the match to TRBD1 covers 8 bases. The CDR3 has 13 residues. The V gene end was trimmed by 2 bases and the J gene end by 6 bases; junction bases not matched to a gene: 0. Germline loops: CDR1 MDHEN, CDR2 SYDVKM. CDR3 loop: CASSLQGAQPQHF. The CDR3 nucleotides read TGTGCCAGCAGTTTACAGGGGGCTCAGCCCCAGCATTTT. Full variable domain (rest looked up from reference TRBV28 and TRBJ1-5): DVKVTQSSRYLVKRTGEKVFLECVQDMDHENMFWYRQDPGLGLRLIYFSYDVKMKEKGDIPEGYSVSREKKERFSLILESASTNQTSMYLCASSLQGAQPQHFGDGTRLSIL.

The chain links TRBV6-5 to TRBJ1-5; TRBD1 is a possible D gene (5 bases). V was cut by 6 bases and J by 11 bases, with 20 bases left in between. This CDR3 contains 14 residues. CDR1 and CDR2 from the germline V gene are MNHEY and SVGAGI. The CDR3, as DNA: TGTGCCAGCAGCCTGACAGAGGCCCAGAGGACCCAGCATTTT. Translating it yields CASSLTEAQRTQHF.

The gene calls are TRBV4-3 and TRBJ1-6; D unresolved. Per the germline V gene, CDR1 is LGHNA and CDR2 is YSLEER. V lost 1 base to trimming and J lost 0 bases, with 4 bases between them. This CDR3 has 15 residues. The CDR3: CASSQASSYNSPLHF. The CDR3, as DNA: TGCGCCAGCAGCCAAGCGAGCTCCTATAATTCACCCCTCCACTTT.

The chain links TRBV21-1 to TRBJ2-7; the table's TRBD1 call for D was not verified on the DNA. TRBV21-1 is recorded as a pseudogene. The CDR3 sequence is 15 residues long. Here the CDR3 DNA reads TGTGCCAGCAGCAAAATCGGACAGCCAGCCTACGAGCAGTACTTC. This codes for CASSKIGQPAYEQYF.

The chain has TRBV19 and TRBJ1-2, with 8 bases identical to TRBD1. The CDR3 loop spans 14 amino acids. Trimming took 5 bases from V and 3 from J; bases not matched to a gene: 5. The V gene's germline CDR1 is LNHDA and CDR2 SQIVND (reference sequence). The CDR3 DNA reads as TGTGCCAGTAGTCCGGGACAGGAGCACTATGGCTACACCTTC. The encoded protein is CASSPGQEHYGYTF.

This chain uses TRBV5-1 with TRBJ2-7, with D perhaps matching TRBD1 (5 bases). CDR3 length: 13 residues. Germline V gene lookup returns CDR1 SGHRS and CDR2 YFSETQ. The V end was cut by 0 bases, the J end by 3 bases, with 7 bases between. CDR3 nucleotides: TGCGCCAGCAGCTTGGAGGGGCTCTACGAGCAGTACTTC. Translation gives CASSLEGLYEQYF.